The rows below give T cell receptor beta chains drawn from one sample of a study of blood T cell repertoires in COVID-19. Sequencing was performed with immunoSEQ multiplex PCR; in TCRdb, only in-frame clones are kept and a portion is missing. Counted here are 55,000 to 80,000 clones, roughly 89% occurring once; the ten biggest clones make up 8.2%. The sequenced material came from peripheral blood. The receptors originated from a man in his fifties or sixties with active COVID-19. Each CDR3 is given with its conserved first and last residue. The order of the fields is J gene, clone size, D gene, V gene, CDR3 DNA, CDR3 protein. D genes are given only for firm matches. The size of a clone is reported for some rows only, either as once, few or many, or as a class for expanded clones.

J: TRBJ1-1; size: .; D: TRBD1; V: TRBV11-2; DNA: TGTGCCAGCAGCTTGGAACCAGGGGGCCGAAGCACTGAAGCTTTCTTT; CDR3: CASSLEPGGRSTEAFF
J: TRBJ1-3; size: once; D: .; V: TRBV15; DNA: TGTGCCACCGCCCGGGAGATGAGCTCTGGAAACACCATATATTTT; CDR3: CATAREMSSGNTIYF
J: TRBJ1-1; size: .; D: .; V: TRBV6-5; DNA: TGTGCCAGCAGTAGGGTGGGGACTTTGAACACTGAAGCTTTCTTT; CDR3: CASSRVGTLNTEAFF
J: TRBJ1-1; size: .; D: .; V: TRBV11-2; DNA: TGTGCCAGCACCTTCAGGAGGAATGAAGCTTTCTTT; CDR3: CASTFRRNEAFF
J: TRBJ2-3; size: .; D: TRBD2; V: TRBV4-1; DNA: TGCGCCAGCTGTATAGGGCCGGGACTAGCGGATTCAGATACGCAGTATTTT; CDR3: CASCIGPGLADSDTQYF
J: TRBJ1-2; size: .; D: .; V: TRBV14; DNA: TGTGCCAGCAGCCAAGGGTCAGGGACATGGGGCTACACCTTC; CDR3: CASSQGSGTWGYTF
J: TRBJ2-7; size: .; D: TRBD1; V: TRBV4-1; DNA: TGCGCCAGCAGCCACGGGACAGGGGACATCAAGCCCAAGTACTTC; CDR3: CASSHGTGDIKPKYF
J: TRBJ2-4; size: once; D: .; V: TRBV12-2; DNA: TGTGCAAGTCGCTTAGGTCGCCAGGGCCCCAAAAACATTCAGTACTTC; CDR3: CASRLGRQGPKNIQYF
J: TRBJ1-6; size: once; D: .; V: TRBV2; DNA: TGTGCCAGCATAACAGGGTATAATTCACCCCTCCACTTT; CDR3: CASITGYNSPLHF
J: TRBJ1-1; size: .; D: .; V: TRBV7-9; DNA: TGTGCCAGCAGCTTAGAAGGGTGGGTCAGGGCGGCTTTCTTT; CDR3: CASSLEGWVRAAFF
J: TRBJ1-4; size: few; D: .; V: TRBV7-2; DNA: TGTGCCAGCAGCTTAGTACAGGACCTTAATGAAAAACTGTTTTTT; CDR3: CASSLVQDLNEKLFF
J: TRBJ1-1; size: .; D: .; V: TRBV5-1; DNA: TGCGCCAGCAGCAATCAGGGTTACACTGAAGCTTTCTTT; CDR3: CASSNQGYTEAFF
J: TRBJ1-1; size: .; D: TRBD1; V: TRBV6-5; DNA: TGTGCCAGCAGTTACTCGGGGCAGGGGGCGCGAGCTTTCTTT; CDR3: CASSYSGQGARAFF
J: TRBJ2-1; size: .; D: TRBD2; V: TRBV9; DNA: TGTGCCAGCAGCGTAGGGCCCTGGACTAGCGGGGCCAATGAGCAGTTCTTC; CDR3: CASSVGPWTSGANEQFF
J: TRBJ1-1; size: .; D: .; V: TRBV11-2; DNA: TGTGCCAGCAGCTTAGCAGGGGACCTTGGAGCTTTCTTT; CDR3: CASSLAGDLGAFF
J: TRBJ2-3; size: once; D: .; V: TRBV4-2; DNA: TGTGCCAGCAGCCAAGAGCGGGGTCTTTCAGATACGCAGTATTTT; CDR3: CASSQERGLSDTQYF
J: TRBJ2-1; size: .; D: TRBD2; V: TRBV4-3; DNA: TGCGCCAGCAGCCCTAGCGGGGGGGATAGAGGTGAGCAGTTCTTC; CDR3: CASSPSGGDRGEQFF
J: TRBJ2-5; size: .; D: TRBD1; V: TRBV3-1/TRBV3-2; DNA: TGTGCCAGCAGCCCGGGACAGCAAGAGACCCAGTACTTC; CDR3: CASSPGQQETQYF
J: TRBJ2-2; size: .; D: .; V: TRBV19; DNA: TGTGCCAGTAGTCCGTCGATGCACAGGGGAGGAGTAGCCGGGGAGCTGTTTTTT; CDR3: CASSPSMHRGGVAGELFF
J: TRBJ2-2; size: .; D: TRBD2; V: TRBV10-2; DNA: TGCGCCAGCAGGAAAGGACTAGCGGGGACCGGGGAGCTGTTTTTT; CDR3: CASRKGLAGTGELFF
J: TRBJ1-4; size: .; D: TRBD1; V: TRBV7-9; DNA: TGTGCCAGCAGCTACGAAACAGGGGTTACTAATGAAAAACTGTTTTTT; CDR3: CASSYETGVTNEKLFF
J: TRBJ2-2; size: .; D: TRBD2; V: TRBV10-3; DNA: TGTGCCATTAAACCGACTAGCGGGAACGCCGGGGAGCTGTTTTTT; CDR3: CAIKPTSGNAGELFF
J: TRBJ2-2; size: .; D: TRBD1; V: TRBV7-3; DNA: TGTGCCAGCAGCCGAGCAGGGGGTTCACTCCGGGGCACCGGGGAGCTGTTTTTT; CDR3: CASSRAGGSLRGTGELFF
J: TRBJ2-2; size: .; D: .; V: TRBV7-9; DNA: TGTGCCAGCACCCTCATGACAGTTCACACCGGGGAGCTGTTTTTT; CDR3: CASTLMTVHTGELFF
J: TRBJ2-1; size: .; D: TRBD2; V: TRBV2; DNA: TGTGCCAGCAGTTCCCCGACTAGCGGGGATTTGCCCTACAATGAGCAGTTCTTC; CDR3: CASSSPTSGDLPYNEQFF
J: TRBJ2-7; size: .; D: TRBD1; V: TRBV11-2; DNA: TGTGCCAGCAGCTACATTCCGACAGGGGGTCGCGAGCAGTACTTC; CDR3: CASSYIPTGGREQYF
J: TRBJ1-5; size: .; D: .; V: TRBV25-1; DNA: TGTGCCAGCAGTGAAGAAGGGGCAGGCAATCAGCCCCAGCATTTT; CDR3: CASSEEGAGNQPQHF
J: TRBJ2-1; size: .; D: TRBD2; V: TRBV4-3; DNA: TGCGCCAGCAGCCCCGGACTAGCGGGGGGTGGCCGTTACAATGAGCAGTTCTTC; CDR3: CASSPGLAGGGRYNEQFF
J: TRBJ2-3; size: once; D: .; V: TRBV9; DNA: TGTGCCAGCAGCCCCATCAACCTAGCGATAGATACGCAGTATTTT; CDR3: CASSPINLAIDTQYF
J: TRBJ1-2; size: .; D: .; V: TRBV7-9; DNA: TGTGCCAGCAGCCCGGACCGAGCGGAGGGCTACACCTTC; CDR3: CASSPDRAEGYTF
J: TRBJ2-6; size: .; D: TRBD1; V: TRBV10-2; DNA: TGCGCCAGCAGCCTGGACAGGGCTGGGGCCAACGTCCTGACTTTC; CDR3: CASSLDRAGANVLTF
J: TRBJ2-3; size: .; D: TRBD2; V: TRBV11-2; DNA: TGTGCCAGCAGCGCTGTCCCGGGACTAGCGGGCCACCTCACAGATACGCAGTATTTT; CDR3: CASSAVPGLAGHLTDTQYF
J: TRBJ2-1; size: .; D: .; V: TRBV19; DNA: TGTGCCAGTAGCCTGACAGGTTGGAATGAGCAGTTCTTC; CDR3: CASSLTGWNEQFF
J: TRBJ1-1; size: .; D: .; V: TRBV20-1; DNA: TGCAGTGCTAGTTCCCCTACAGGGAACCCATATGGATCTGAAGCTTTCTTT; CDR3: CSASSPTGNPYGSEAFF
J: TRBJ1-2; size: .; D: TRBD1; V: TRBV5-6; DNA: TGTGCCAGCAGCTTGGGACAGGGGGCGGTTAACTATGGCTACACCTTC; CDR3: CASSLGQGAVNYGYTF
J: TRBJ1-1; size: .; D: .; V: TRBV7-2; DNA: TGTGCCAGCAGCTTAAGACAGCCGAACACTGAAGCTTTCTTT; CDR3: CASSLRQPNTEAFF
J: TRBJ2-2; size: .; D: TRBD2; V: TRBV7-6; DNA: TGTGCCAGCAGCGCCGGATTGCGGGGGACCGCCGGGGAGCTGTTTTTT; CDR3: CASSAGLRGTAGELFF
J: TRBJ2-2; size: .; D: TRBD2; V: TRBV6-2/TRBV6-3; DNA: TGTGCCAGCAGCCCTGCCAGCGGGGGGTCCACCGGGGAGCTGTTTTTT; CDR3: CASSPASGGSTGELFF
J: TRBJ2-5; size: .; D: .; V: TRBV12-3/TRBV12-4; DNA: TGTGCCAGCAGTTTAATCAAACAAGAGACCCAGTACTTC; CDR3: CASSLIKQETQYF
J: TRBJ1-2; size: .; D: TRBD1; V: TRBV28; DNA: TGTGCCAGCAATGATGACAAGGGGGCGCGCAACTATGGCTACACCTTC; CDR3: CASNDDKGARNYGYTF
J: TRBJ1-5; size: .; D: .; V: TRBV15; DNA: TGTGCCACCAGCAGGCCCAGGGGCGGAAAGGATGATAGCAATCAGCCCCAGCATTTT; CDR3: CATSRPRGGKDDSNQPQHF
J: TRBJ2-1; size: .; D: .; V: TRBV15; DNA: TGTGCCACTGGGGGGTTCTTTTACAATGAGCAGTTCTTC; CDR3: CATGGFFYNEQFF
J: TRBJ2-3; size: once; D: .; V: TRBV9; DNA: TGTGCCAGCAGCGCCGGGGACTTAGCAGGAGATACGCAGTATTTT; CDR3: CASSAGDLAGDTQYF
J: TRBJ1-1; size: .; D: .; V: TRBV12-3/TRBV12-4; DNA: TGTGCCAGCAGTTCGGGTCGTCACCAAGCTTTCTTT; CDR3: CASSSGRHQAFF
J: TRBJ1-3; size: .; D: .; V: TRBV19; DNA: TGTGCCAGTAGCACGGGGGGGGCTGGAAACACCATATATTTT; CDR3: CASSTGGAGNTIYF
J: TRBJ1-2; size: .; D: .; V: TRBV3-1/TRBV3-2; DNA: TGTGCCAGCAGCCAGGAGCGACTTTATGGCTACACCTTC; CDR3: CASSQERLYGYTF
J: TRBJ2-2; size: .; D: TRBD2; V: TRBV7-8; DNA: TGTGCCAGCAGATCAGGACGGAATAGCGGGGGGGCAGGCACCGGGGAGCTGTTTTTT; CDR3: CASRSGRNSGGAGTGELFF
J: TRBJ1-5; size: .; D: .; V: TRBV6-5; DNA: TGTGCCAGGGGAACGGGACACCTCGATGATCAGCCCCAGCATTTT; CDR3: CARGTGHLDDQPQHF
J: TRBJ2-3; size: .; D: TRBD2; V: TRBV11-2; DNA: TGTGCCACTCGGGGAGGGAGCACAGATACGCAGTATTTT; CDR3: CATRGGSTDTQYF
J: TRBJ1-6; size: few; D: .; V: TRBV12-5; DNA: TGTGCTAGTGGTTTGGTACTGAATTCACCCCTCCACTTT; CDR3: CASGLVLNSPLHF
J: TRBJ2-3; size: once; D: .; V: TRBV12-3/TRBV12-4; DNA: TGTGCCAGCAGTAAAGCCGATACGCAGTATTTT; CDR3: CASSKADTQYF